Below, 21 T cell receptor beta chains from the same sample are listed, as sequenced in a study of memory CD4+ T cells and cytomegalovirus serostatus (dated by TCRdb to the late 2010s). The library was generated by the immunoSEQ multiplex PCR assay. TCRdb stores this immuneACCESS table with in-frame sequences only. Part of the clones is absent; in the studies checked, under half of the shortfall reflects unresolved V genes, and no reason is known for the rest. The sample table holds under 55,000 clones, of which 80% to 90% were seen once. 1.5% to 2% of the sample belongs to the ten largest clones. Single viable CD3+CD4+CD8-CD45RO+ cells were sorted as memory CD4+ T cells on a FACSAria II. The sequenced sample consisted of memory CD4+ T cells from blood. The origin of the receptors is an adult in good health and CMV-seropositive.

The rearrangement uses TRBV5-4 and TRBJ2-1; D is unclear. Looked up from germline, CDR1 is SGHNT and CDR2 is YYREEE (reference sequence). Trimming stripped 4 bases from V and 4 bases from J, with 12 bases between. The CDR3 runs 14 residues. Here the CDR3 DNA reads TGTGCCAGCAGCCGTGTAGCAGATTACAATGAGCAGTTCTTC. Its translation: CASSRVADYNEQFF.

The chain carries TRBV5-1 and TRBJ1-1; D is unclear. Trimming shortened V by 5 bases and J by 5 bases, and 16 bases separated the two germline ends. The V gene's germline CDR1 is SGHRS and CDR2 YFSETQ. The CDR3 is made up of 14 amino acids. The CDR3 bases are TGCGCCAGCAGTGCCCTAGGCGGCGGGACTGAAGCTTTCTTT. This encodes CASSALGGGTEAFF.

The chain joins TRBV5-1 to TRBJ2-1, with TRBD2 identical over 8 bases. With V trimmed by 0 bases and J by 0 bases, 5 bases remained unmatched. Per the germline V gene, CDR1 is SGHRS and CDR2 is YFSETQ. There are 17 residues in the CDR3. The CDR3 sequence is CASSLAPGGSSYNEQFF. CDR3 nucleotide sequence: TGCGCCAGCAGCTTGGCTCCGGGGGGGAGCTCCTACAATGAGCAGTTCTTC. The whole variable domain, remainder taken from reference TRBV5-1 and TRBJ2-1, is KAGVTQTPRYLIKTRGQQVTLSCSPISGHRSVSWYQQTPGQGLQFLFEYFSETQRNKGNFPGRFSGRQFSNSRSEMNVSTLELGDSALYLCASSLAPGGSSYNEQFFGPGTRLTVL.

The genes are TRBV5-1 and TRBJ2-3; D is ambiguous. The V gene's germline CDR1 is SGHRS and CDR2 YFSETQ. V was clipped by 3 bases and J by 0 bases, with 5 bases between them. This CDR3 is built from 13 residues. The CDR3 DNA reads as TGCGCCAGCAGCTCGACTAGCACAGATACGCAGTATTTT. It encodes CASSSTSTDTQYF.

The V gene is TRBV2, the J gene TRBJ2-1, with TRBD2 matching 15 bases. This CDR3 region has 15 residues. Germline assignment: CDR1 SNHLY and CDR2 FYNNEI. The ends lost 6 bases at V and 4 bases at J; junction bases unmatched: 1. CDR3 bases: TGTGCCAGCAGAGGGACTAGCGGGGGGTACAATGAGCAGTTCTTC. This sequence encodes CASRGTSGGYNEQFF.

This chain links TRBV28 with TRBJ1-2; 8 bases line up with TRBD1. Germline trimming cut 6 bases from V and 8 bases from J; bases unmatched to any gene: 8. The CDR3 length is 13 residues. From germline, CDR1 is MDHEN and CDR2 SYDVKM. CDR3 in DNA: TGTGCCAGCAGGCAGACAGGGGCGGGAGGCTACACCTTC. Its protein product is CASRQTGAGGYTF.

This clone was recorded once. The gene calls are TRBV6-5 and TRBJ2-7; D might be TRBD1 (6 bases). Germline lookup yields CDR1 MNHEY and CDR2 SVGAGI. The ends were cut back, 5 bases at V and 2 bases at J, with 13 bases in the middle. The CDR3 runs to 14 residues. CDR3 nucleotide sequence: TGTGCCAGCAGTGAAGGGGGACAAACCTACGAGCAGTACTTC. Its protein product is CASSEGGQTYEQYF.

The CDR3: CASSARSGGGAYEQYF. The CDR3 region has the DNA TGTGCCAGCAGTGCGCGGAGTGGTGGGGGCGCGTACGAGCAGTACTTC. The genes are TRBV6-1 and TRBJ2-7; possible D gene TRBD1, 6 bases. V gave up 4 bases and J gave up 4 bases, with 20 bases separating them. The length of the CDR3 is 16 residues. Germline V CDR1 and CDR2: MNHNS, SASEGT.

This chain joins TRBV5-4 and TRBJ2-2; TRBD1 aligns across 9 bases. V shed 1 base, J shed 2 bases, and the junction held 9 bases outside the gene matches. The CDR3 extends over 18 amino acids. In germline, CDR1 is SGHNT, CDR2 YYREEE (reference sequence). The CDR3 sequence: CASSLFGPGQGNTGELFF. The CDR3, as DNA: TGTGCCAGCAGCTTGTTTGGGCCGGGACAGGGCAACACCGGGGAGCTGTTTTTT.

V usage is TRBV7-2 and J usage is TRBJ1-1; TRBD1 matches 7 bases. Trimming took 2 bases from V and 0 from J; bases not matched to a gene: 3. The CDR3 sequence is 15 residues long. In germline, CDR1 is SGHTA, CDR2 FQGNSA. Here the CDR3 reads CASSLQGGMNTEAFF. The CDR3 DNA reads TGTGCCAGCAGCTTACAGGGGGGCATGAACACTGAAGCTTTCTTT.

The V gene is TRBV29-1, the J gene TRBJ2-1; D is uncertain. CDR1 is SQVTM and CDR2 is ANQGSEA in the germline V gene. The germline V and J ends were trimmed by 4 bases and 8 bases, with 6 bases remaining between them. CDR3 size: 10 residues. The CDR3, as DNA: TGCAGCGTTGGGGTCGATGAGCAGTTCTTC. This codes for CSVGVDEQFF.

The chain carries TRBV7-2 and TRBJ2-7; 11 nucleotides line up with TRBD2. This CDR3 has 16 amino acids. Germline values: CDR1 SGHTA, CDR2 FQGNSA. V lost 2 bases to trimming and J lost 0 bases; unmatched junction nucleotides: 3. The CDR3 spells CASSLSSGRSSYEQYF. The CDR3 region has the DNA TGTGCCAGCAGCTTATCTAGCGGGAGGAGCTCCTACGAGCAGTACTTC.

The chain carries TRBV10-2 and TRBJ2-3, with TRBD2 matching 8 bases. Trimming at V came to 8 bases and at J to 5 bases, leaving 9 bases not matched to a gene. Germline V CDR1 and CDR2: WSHSY, SAAADI. The CDR3 consists of 14 residues. CDR3 in amino acids: CASYSGGPGDTQYF. The CDR3 DNA sequence: TGCGCCAGCTACTCGGGAGGGCCCGGAGATACGCAGTATTTT.

J is TRBJ1-1 and V is TRBV2, with TRBD1 as a possible D gene (5 bases). The CDR3 has 15 amino acids. Trimming removed 5 bases from V and 4 bases from J, with 17 bases in between. Per the germline V gene, CDR1 is SNHLY and CDR2 is FYNNEI. CDR3 bases: TGTGCCAGCAGTCTTAGGTCGTCAGGGTTCACTGAAGCTTTCTTT. It codes for CASSLRSSGFTEAFF.

The chain couples TRBV29-1 to TRBJ1-1, with D maybe TRBD1 (6 bases). Germline V gene sequence: CDR1 SQVTM, CDR2 ANQGSEA. V shed 3 bases and J shed 6 bases, with 20 bases lying between them. This CDR3 comprises 15 residues. The CDR3 DNA reads as TGCAGCGTTGAGAATCGGTTGGGAAAGGGGGCTGAAGCTTTCTTT. This sequence encodes CSVENRLGKGAEAFF.

The CDR3 protein is CASSIDRGGRENYGYTF. The CDR3, as DNA: TGTGCCAGTAGTATAGATAGAGGCGGCAGGGAGAACTATGGCTACACCTTC. The chain is built from TRBV19 and TRBJ1-2; possibly TRBD1 for D (5 bases). Trimming pared 0 bases from V and 2 bases from J, leaving 16 bases between. From germline, CDR1 is LNHDA and CDR2 SQIVND (reference sequence). The CDR3 is 17 amino acids.

This chain joins TRBV7-9 and TRBJ2-3; TRBD1 matches at 9 bases. Germline assignment: CDR1 SEHNR and CDR2 FQNEAQ (reference sequence). Germline trimming cut 5 bases from V and 6 bases from J; bases unmatched to any gene: 12. CDR3 length equals 16 residues. The CDR3 region has the DNA TGTGCCAGCAGCCTAAGCCAGGGACAGGGAAAGGATACGCAGTATTTT. The encoded protein is CASSLSQGQGKDTQYF.

The rearrangement joins TRBV20-1 to TRBJ2-4; D possibly corresponds to TRBD2 (6 bases). There are 11 residues in the CDR3. With 5 bases removed from V and 9 bases from J, the gap between germline ends came to 11 bases. The germline gives CDR1 DFQATT, CDR2 SNEGSKA (reference sequence). This chain's CDR3 is CSAWGDGIQYF. CDR3 in DNA: TGCAGTGCTTGGGGGGATGGCATTCAGTACTTC.

This rearrangement joins TRBV5-4 to TRBJ2-1; D might be TRBD1 or TRBD2, each matching 6 bases. There are 15 residues in the CDR3. Germline CDR1 reads SGHNT; CDR2 reads YYREEE (reference sequence). V shed 4 bases and J shed 4 bases, with 15 bases lying between them. CDR3 sequence: CASSRGGQGYNEQFF. CDR3 bases: TGTGCCAGCAGCCGTGGGGGGCAGGGGTACAATGAGCAGTTCTTC.

The chain joins TRBV21-1 to TRBJ1-5; TRBD1, the table's D call, lacks a check against the DNA. TRBV21-1 is a pseudogene segment. This CDR3 has 17 amino acids. This CDR3 reads CASSKLGGTGVSQPQHF. CDR3 coding DNA: TGTGCCAGCAGCAAATTAGGAGGGACAGGGGTTAGTCAGCCCCAGCATTTT.

The V call is TRBV6-1, the J call TRBJ2-5; weak D call: TRBD1 (5 bases). The ends were cut back, 4 bases at V and 3 bases at J, with 21 bases in the middle. This CDR3 has 17 residues. The germline gives CDR1 MNHNS, CDR2 SASEGT. The CDR3 DNA is TGTGCCAGCAGTGGTCAGGGCGCCGCGCGGTTTGAAGAGACCCAGTACTTC. Its protein is CASSGQGAARFEETQYF.